One and the same sample provided the 28 T cell receptor beta chains below, sequenced in a study of blood T cell repertoires in COVID-19. The method was immunoSEQ multiplex PCR; TCRdb's version includes in-frame clones alone and lacks a portion of them. The sample consists of roughly 160,000 clones, around 87% of them appearing once. Sequences were obtained from peripheral blood. These receptors originate from a woman aged 65 to 85 with COVID-19, enrolled during active disease.

The chain links TRBV10-1 to TRBJ2-7; 7 nucleotides line up with TRBD1. CDR3 length: 12 residues. Germline lookup yields CDR1 WNHNN and CDR2 SYGVQD (reference sequence). V lost 5 bases and J lost 5; bases outside the gene matches: 3. CDR3 sequence: CASSNTGDEQYF. The CDR3 region has the DNA TGCGCCAGCAGTAATACAGGGGACGAGCAGTACTTC.

The V and J genes are TRBV28 and TRBJ2-3; 8 bases map to TRBD1. The germline CDR1 and CDR2 sequences are MDHEN and SYDVKM. This CDR3 contains 16 residues. V trimming: 5 bases; J trimming: 1 base; junction bases outside the gene matches: 8. In nucleotides, the CDR3 is TGTGCCAGCAGTAATCCAGGGGGCGTGGGCACAGATACGCAGTATTTT. Its protein is CASSNPGGVGTDTQYF.

The genes are TRBV4-2 and TRBJ1-4; D perhaps matches TRBD1 (6 bases). This CDR3 contains 14 residues. From germline, CDR1 is LGHNA and CDR2 YNFKEQ. V lost 0 bases, J lost 5 bases, and 7 bases lay in between. The CDR3 loop reads CASSQDRGNEKLFF. CDR3 bases: TGTGCCAGCAGCCAAGACAGGGGAAATGAAAAACTGTTTTTT.

The chain couples TRBV5-4 to TRBJ2-5, with TRBD2 as a possible D gene (6 bases). Germline-derived CDR1 and CDR2 are SGHNT and YYREEE (reference sequence). The germline V and J ends were trimmed by 3 bases and 5 bases, with 11 bases remaining between them. The CDR3 length is 13 residues. The CDR3 is CASSWGEAETQYF. CDR3 nucleotides: TGTGCCAGCAGCTGGGGGGAGGCTGAGACCCAGTACTTC. Based on the CDR3 plus reference TRBV5-4 and TRBJ2-5, the full variable domain is ETGVTQSPTHLIKTRGQQVTLRCSSQSGHNTVSWYQQALGQGPQFIFQYYREEENGRGNFPPRFSGLQFPNYSSELNVNALELDDSALYLCASSWGEAETQYFGPGTRLLVL.

This sequence joins TRBV7-8 and TRBJ1-2, with a possible D match to TRBD1 (6 bases). The CDR3 is 15 amino acids. The germline V gene has CDR1 SGHVS and CDR2 FQNEAQ. Trimming left V 6 bases short and J 8 bases short, with 22 bases between. The CDR3 DNA follows: TGTGCCAGCAGTAGGGGCCCAAGGCAGGGGAGCGGCTACACCTTC. It specifies CASSRGPRQGSGYTF.

The chain links TRBV6-5 to TRBJ2-7; D might be TRBD2 (7 bases). The CDR3 is made up of 13 amino acids. Between the trimmed V and J ends, which lost 10 bases and 6 bases, there was a span of 19 bases. Germline values: CDR1 MNHEY, CDR2 SVGAGI. The CDR3 DNA reads TGTGCCACCTCGGACGGGGGGCCGTTCGAGCAGTACTTC. Protein: CATSDGGPFEQYF.

The genes are TRBV5-6 and TRBJ1-2, with 11 positions matching TRBD1. Trimming cost V 2 bases and J 7 bases; bases outside gene matches: 4. The CDR3 is 14 amino acids. Germline lookup yields CDR1 SGHDT and CDR2 YYEEEE. CDR3 nucleotide sequence: TGTGCCAGCAGCTTCCGGACAGGGGGCTCTGGCTACACCTTC. Translated: CASSFRTGGSGYTF.

This rearrangement joins TRBV5-1 to TRBJ1-4; the D is unclear. CDR1 is SGHRS and CDR2 is YFSETQ in the germline V gene. The V end was cut by 2 bases, the J end by 7 bases, with 15 bases between. The length of the CDR3 is 15 residues. Here the CDR3 reads CASSLASAGGEKLFF. The CDR3 DNA reads as TGCGCCAGCAGCTTAGCCTCGGCAGGAGGTGAAAAACTGTTTTTT.

The gene calls are TRBV11-2 and TRBJ2-5; D is possibly TRBD1 (5 bases). Trimming took off 3 bases at V and 4 bases at J, with 9 bases between the two ends. The germline gives CDR1 SGHAT, CDR2 FQNNGV. The CDR3 is 13 amino acids. CDR3 coding DNA: TGTGCCAGCAGCTTTCAGGGCGGAGAGACCCAGTACTTC. It is translated as CASSFQGGETQYF.

The chain is built from TRBV11-2 and TRBJ2-1; 11 bases align to TRBD2. Trimming at V came to 4 bases and at J to 1 base, leaving 3 bases not matched to a gene. There are 16 residues in the CDR3. CDR1 is SGHAT, CDR2 FQNNGV, per germline. The chain's CDR3 is CASSYLAGGSYNEQFF. In DNA form, the CDR3 reads TGTGCCAGCAGCTATCTAGCGGGGGGTTCCTACAATGAGCAGTTCTTC.

The chain links TRBV10-2 to TRBJ2-1; perhaps TRBD2 as D (5 bases). The CDR3 spans 13 residues. V was trimmed by 6 bases and J by 5 bases, leaving 11 bases between them. CDR1 WSHSY and CDR2 SAAADI come from the germline V gene. The CDR3 reads CASRPPSHNEQFF. In DNA, the CDR3 is TGCGCCAGCAGGCCCCCTAGCCACAATGAGCAGTTCTTC.

V is TRBV28 and J is TRBJ1-2, with 9 bases aligning to TRBD1. V lost 5 bases to trimming and J lost 2 bases; unmatched junction nucleotides: 3. Per germline, CDR1 MDHEN and CDR2 SYDVKM. The CDR3 covers 14 residues. The CDR3 nucleotides read TGTGCCAGCAGTCCAGGACAGGGGAACTATGGCTACACCTTC. Encoded protein: CASSPGQGNYGYTF.

The V call is TRBV28, the J call TRBJ2-7; D is ambiguous. V was pared by 5 bases and J by 3 bases, with 8 bases between. The V gene's germline CDR1 is MDHEN and CDR2 SYDVKM. This CDR3 is 12 amino acids long. CDR3 DNA sequence: TGTGCCAGCAGTCCTCCCTTCTACGAGCAGTACTTC. Its translation is CASSPPFYEQYF.

V is TRBV27 and J is TRBJ1-6; 7 nucleotides align to TRBD1. There are 15 residues in the CDR3. Germline CDR1 reads MNHEY; CDR2 reads SMNVEV (reference sequence). V lost 4 bases, J lost 9 bases, and 9 bases stayed unmatched. Here the CDR3 reads CASSSRTGLGSPLHF. In DNA form, the CDR3 reads TGTGCCAGCAGTTCCAGGACAGGTTTAGGTTCACCCCTCCACTTT.

J is TRBJ2-5 and V is TRBV7-2, with D unresolved. The CDR3 runs 14 residues. Trimming pared 3 bases from V and 1 base from J, leaving 9 bases between. Germline V gene sequence: CDR1 SGHTA, CDR2 FQGNSA. The CDR3 coding sequence is TGTGCCAGCAGCTTGCAACTCTTCCAAGAGACCCAGTACTTC. Residues: CASSLQLFQETQYF.

The gene calls are TRBV25-1 and TRBJ1-5; weak D call: TRBD1 (5 bases). This CDR3 contains 15 residues. Trimming stripped 5 bases from V and 1 base from J, with 12 bases between. Germline-derived CDR1 and CDR2 are MGHDK and SYGVNS. The CDR3 here is CASSQGAGSNQPQHF. In nucleotides, the CDR3 is TGTGCCAGCAGTCAGGGAGCGGGAAGCAATCAGCCCCAGCATTTT.

The chain recombines TRBV7-9 with TRBJ1-4; D might be TRBD1 (5 bases). CDR3 length: 16 amino acids. Germline lookup yields CDR1 SEHNR and CDR2 FQNEAQ (reference sequence). V was shortened by 0 bases and J by 8 bases, with 16 bases between the two germline ends. The CDR3 nucleotides read TGTGCCAGCAGCTTAGCCCGACAGCCGACCGAGGAAAAACTGTTTTTT. Protein sequence: CASSLARQPTEEKLFF.

J is TRBJ2-7 and V is TRBV30; TRBD2 agrees at 11 bases. J gave up 3 bases and V 5 bases, and 3 bases lay outside the gene matches. This CDR3 is built from 13 residues. Germline CDR1 reads GTSNPN; CDR2 reads SVGIG (reference sequence). The CDR3 DNA follows: TGTGCCTGGGCTAGCGGGGGGCTCTACGAGCAGTACTTC. Translating gives CAWASGGLYEQYF.

The rearrangement joins TRBV29-1 to TRBJ2-1, with 8 bases matching TRBD2. V lost 5 bases to trimming and J lost 0 bases; unmatched junction nucleotides: 6. Germline CDR1 SQVTM, CDR2 ANQGSEA. This CDR3 has 15 amino acids. CDR3 in DNA: TGCAGCGTTCTCGGGGGGGTCCTCTCCTACAATGAGCAGTTCTTC. Translated: CSVLGGVLSYNEQFF.

The genes are TRBV27 and TRBJ2-1; possible D gene TRBD1, 6 bases. V gave up 7 bases and J gave up 9 bases, with 13 bases separating them. Germline V gives CDR1 MNHEY, CDR2 SMNVEV (reference sequence). CDR3 length equals 12 residues. The CDR3 reads CASKTGYVEQFF. The DNA for the CDR3 is TGTGCCAGCAAAACAGGGTATGTTGAGCAGTTCTTC.

The rearrangement uses TRBV15 and TRBJ1-5; TRBD1 agrees at 7 bases. This CDR3 has 17 residues. Trimming at V came to 4 bases and at J to 5 bases, leaving 14 bases not matched to a gene. Germline lookup yields CDR1 LNHNV and CDR2 YYDKDF (reference sequence). Written as DNA, the CDR3 is TGTGCCACCAGCACCTGGGACAGTGGGGATAACTATCAGCCCCAGCATTTT. This sequence encodes CATSTWDSGDNYQPQHF.

The rearrangement links TRBV7-9 to TRBJ2-2, with D unresolved. The CDR3 totals 14 residues. Trimming pared 5 bases from V and 6 bases from J, leaving 13 bases between. The germline V gene encodes CDR1 SEHNR and CDR2 FQNEAQ (reference sequence). In DNA, the CDR3 is TGTGCCAGCAGCGAAACGGGTTTCTCCGGGGAGCTGTTTTTT. It translates to CASSETGFSGELFF.

This chain joins TRBV7-6 and TRBJ2-1; 14 bases fit TRBD2. The germline gives CDR1 SGHVS, CDR2 FNYEAQ. The CDR3 contains 21 residues. V dropped 5 bases and J dropped 0; count of bases not matched to a gene: 15. The CDR3 sequence is CASSPYPPGLAGERSYNEQFF. In DNA form, the CDR3 reads TGTGCCAGCAGCCCCTACCCACCGGGACTAGCGGGGGAGCGCTCCTACAATGAGCAGTTCTTC.

The sample holds one count of this clone. This same CDR3 is encoded by further DNA sequences in the sample. The genes are TRBV9 and TRBJ1-2, with a tentative D call TRBD1 (6 bases). V lost 4 bases and J 8 bases, leaving 12 bases between the germline ends. The CDR3 is 12 amino acids. Germline CDR1 is SGDLS and CDR2 is YYNGEE. CDR3 sequence reads: CASSMTGEGYTF. In DNA, the CDR3 is TGTGCCAGCAGCATGACAGGTGAAGGCTACACCTTC.

This chain links TRBV7-2 with TRBJ1-2; tentative D call: TRBD1 (5 bases). This CDR3 region has 14 residues. V lost 3 bases to trimming and J lost 6 bases, with 14 bases between them. Germline CDR1 and CDR2: SGHTA and FQGNSA. CDR3 loop: CASSFLQGFDGYTF. The CDR3 DNA sequence: TGTGCCAGCAGCTTTTTGCAGGGCTTTGATGGCTACACCTTC.

The chain uses TRBV7-2 and TRBJ2-3; 9 bases are shared with TRBD2. The J segment lost 7 bases and the V segment lost 3 bases, leaving 8 bases of the junction unmatched. The CDR3 length is 15 residues. Germline CDR1 is SGHTA and CDR2 is FQGNSA. CDR3 in DNA: TGTGCCAGCAGCTTGGGGCGGGGGGGCGGATATACGCAGTATTTT. Translation gives CASSLGRGGGYTQYF.

The rearrangement joins TRBV30 to TRBJ1-6; no clear D. CDR3 length: 12 amino acids. Germline CDR1 and CDR2: GTSNPN and SVGIG (reference sequence). V was trimmed by 0 bases and J by 9 bases, leaving 6 bases between them. The CDR3 sequence: CAWSVASSPLHF. CDR3 DNA sequence: TGTGCCTGGAGTGTGGCCTCTTCACCCCTCCACTTT.

The chain combines TRBV18 with TRBJ2-7; a possible D gene is TRBD2 (5 bases). With 3 bases removed from V and 2 bases from J, the gap between germline ends came to 20 bases. The CDR3 runs 17 residues. Germline V CDR1 and CDR2: KGHSH, LQKENI. DNA of the CDR3: TGTGCCAGCTCACCCTCTAGGACCGGAGGACCAACCTACGAGCAGTACTTC. It encodes CASSPSRTGGPTYEQYF. Together with reference TRBV18 and TRBJ2-7, the CDR3 gives the full variable domain: NAGVMQNPRHLVRRRGQEARLRCSPMKGHSHVYWYRQLPEEGLKFMVYLQKENIIDESGMPKERFSAEFPKEGPSILRIQQVVRGDSAAYFCASSPSRTGGPTYEQYFGPGTRLTVT.